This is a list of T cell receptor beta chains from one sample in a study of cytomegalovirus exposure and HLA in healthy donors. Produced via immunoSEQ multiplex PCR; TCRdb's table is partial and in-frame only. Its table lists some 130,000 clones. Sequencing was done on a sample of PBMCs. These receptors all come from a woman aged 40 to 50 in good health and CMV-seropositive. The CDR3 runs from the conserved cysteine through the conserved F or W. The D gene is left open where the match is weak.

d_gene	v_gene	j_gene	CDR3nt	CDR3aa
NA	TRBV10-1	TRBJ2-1	TGCGCCAGCAGTGGGAGAGGGCAGTCCAACAATGGGCAGTTCTTC	CASSGRGQSNNGQFF
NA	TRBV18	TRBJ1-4	TGTGCCAGCGGCAAGTCTGCAACTAATGAAAAACTGTTTTTT	CASGKSATNEKLFF
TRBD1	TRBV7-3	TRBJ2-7	TGTGCCAGCAGCACCACCGGGACAGCCTACGAGCAGTACTTC	CASSTTGTAYEQYF
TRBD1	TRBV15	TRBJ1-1	TGTGCCACCAGCAGTCGTGGGGACAGGGGACGGAAGGGTTTGAACACTGAAGCTTTCTTT	CATSSRGDRGRKGLNTEAFF
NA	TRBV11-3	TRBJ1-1	TGTGCCAGCAGCTTAGATATAGGGAGTGAAGCTTTCTTT	CASSLDIGSEAFF
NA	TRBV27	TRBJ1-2	TGTGCCAGCAGTCCGGACAGTGGCTATGGCTACACCTTC	CASSPDSGYGYTF
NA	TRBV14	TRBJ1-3	TGTGCCAGCAGCCAGTTAGGAGTTGGAAACACCATATATTTT	CASSQLGVGNTIYF
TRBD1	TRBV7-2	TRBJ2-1	TGTGCCAGCAGCCCGCGGACAGGGGCGGCCTACAATGAGCAGTTCTTC	CASSPRTGAAYNEQFF
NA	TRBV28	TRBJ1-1	TGTGCCAGCAGTTTATCTTTTGAGGAGGGATCGACTGAAGCTTTCTTT	CASSLSFEEGSTEAFF
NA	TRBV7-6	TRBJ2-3	TGTGCCAGCAGCTTAAACCGACAGGCGGATAGCACAGATACGCAGTATTTT	CASSLNRQADSTDTQYF
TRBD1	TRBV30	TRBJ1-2	TGTGCCTGGAGCCGAGGGACAGGGGGTGGCTACACCTTC	CAWSRGTGGGYTF
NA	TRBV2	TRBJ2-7	TGTGCCAGCACCCGGGATCCCTACGAGCAGTACTTC	CASTRDPYEQYF
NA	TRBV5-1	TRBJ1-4	TGCGCCAGCAGCTTGGGACTTACCGCCGTAATCCAAAGGAAACTGTTTTTT	CASSLGLTAVIQRKLFF
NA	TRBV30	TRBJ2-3	TGTGCCTGGAGTCTGACGGGTGGAAGAGATACGCAGTATTTT	CAWSLTGGRDTQYF
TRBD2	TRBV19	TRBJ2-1	TGTGCCAGTAGTATTCAGACTAGCGGGACGAAGCAGTTCTTC	CASSIQTSGTKQFF
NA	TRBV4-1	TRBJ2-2	TGCGCCAGCAGCCAAGATTCCGACAGAATCGACACCGGGGAGCTGTTTTTT	CASSQDSDRIDTGELFF
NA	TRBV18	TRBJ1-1	TGTGCCAGCTCCGGAATCAGTCTAGGAATGAACACTGAAGCTTTCTTT	CASSGISLGMNTEAFF
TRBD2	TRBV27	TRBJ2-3	TGTGCCAGCAGGGAAACCGGGACTAGACGACTTACGCAGTATTTT	CASRETGTRRLTQYF
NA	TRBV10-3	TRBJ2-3	TGTGCCATCAGTCCCTCGCGGGACACAGATACGCAGTATTTT	CAISPSRDTDTQYF
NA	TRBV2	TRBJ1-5	TGTGCCAGCAGTCGACAATATAGCAATCAGCCCCAGCATTTT	CASSRQYSNQPQHF
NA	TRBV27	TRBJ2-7	TGTGCCAGCAGTTCCGCCGGCTACGAGCAGTACTTC	CASSSAGYEQYF
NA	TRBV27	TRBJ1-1	TGTGCCAGCAGTTTATCCGGTAGGGAGGCTTTCTTT	CASSLSGREAFF
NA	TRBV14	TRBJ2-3	TGTGCCAGCAGCCCACGACTAGAACCCTCAGATACGCAGTATTTT	CASSPRLEPSDTQYF
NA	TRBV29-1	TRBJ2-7	TGCAGCGTTTGTAGCCCCACGGGGGTTAGCTCCTACGAGCAGTACTTC	CSVCSPTGVSSYEQYF
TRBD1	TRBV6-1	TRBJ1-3	TGTGCCAGCAGTGAAGCGCCAGGGGGAGTTTACACCATATATTTT	CASSEAPGGVYTIYF
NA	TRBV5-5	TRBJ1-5	TGTGCCAGCAGCTTGGAGGGGCAGCAGCCCCAGCATTTT	CASSLEGQQPQHF
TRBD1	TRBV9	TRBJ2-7	TGTGCCAGCAGCTTACGACAGGGGCCAGTGTACGAGCAGTACTTC	CASSLRQGPVYEQYF
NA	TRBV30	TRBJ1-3	TGTGCCTGGAGCCCTCGGAGGAGCTCTGGAAACACCATATATTTT	CAWSPRRSSGNTIYF
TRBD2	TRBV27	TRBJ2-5	TGTGCCAGCAGGCTAATAGCGGGAGGGCCTAAGACCCAGTACTTC	CASRLIAGGPKTQYF
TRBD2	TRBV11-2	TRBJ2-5	TGTGCCAGCAGCTTAGGGTCCGGACTAGCGATATTCCAAGAGACCCAGTACTTC	CASSLGSGLAIFQETQYF
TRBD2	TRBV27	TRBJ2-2	TGTGCCAGCAGTCGGAGACTAGCGGGAGGGCCTGGGAGCGGGGAGCTGTTTTTT	CASSRRLAGGPGSGELFF
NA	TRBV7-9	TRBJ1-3	TGTGCCAGCAGCCCCTTCGGGGGGCTTGAGGGAAACACCATATATTTT	CASSPFGGLEGNTIYF
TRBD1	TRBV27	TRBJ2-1	TGTGCCAGCAGTTCGCCGGGACAGGGGGCCTCTCATTCCTACAATGAGCAGTTCTTC	CASSSPGQGASHSYNEQFF
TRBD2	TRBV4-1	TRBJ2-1	TGCGCCAGCAGCCAAGACCCTAGCGGCAACCCCAATGAGCAGTTCTTC	CASSQDPSGNPNEQFF
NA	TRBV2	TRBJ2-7	TGTGCCAGCAGTGGTGACAGGCTCCACGAGCAGTACTTC	CASSGDRLHEQYF
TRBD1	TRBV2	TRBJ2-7	TGTGCCAGCAGTGCCCCGACAGGGGGCACCTACGAGCAGTACTTC	CASSAPTGGTYEQYF
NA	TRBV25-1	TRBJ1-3	TGTGCCAGCAGTAGGGGGGGCGCGGATGGAAACACCATATATTTT	CASSRGGADGNTIYF
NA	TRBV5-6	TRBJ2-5	TGTGCCAGCAGTTATGGACAGTCGGAGACCCAGTACTTC	CASSYGQSETQYF
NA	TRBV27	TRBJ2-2	TGTGCCAGCAGTTTAAGAACTGGGACTGCCTGGACCGGGGAGCTGTTTTTT	CASSLRTGTAWTGELFF
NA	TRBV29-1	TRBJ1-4	TGCAGCGTTGAAAACCCCACCCCGGGGGAAAGGGAAAAACTGTTTTTT	CSVENPTPGEREKLFF
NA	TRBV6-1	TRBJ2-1	TGTGCCAGTCTTTCTTGGGCGAGCTCCTACAATGAGCAGTTCTTC	CASLSWASSYNEQFF
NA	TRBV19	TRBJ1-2	TGTGCCAGTAAGACAGTACAAGGCTACACCTTC	CASKTVQGYTF
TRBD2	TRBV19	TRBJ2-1	TGTGCCAGTAGCGAGGGGACTAGCGGAGGGAATGAGCAGTTCTTC	CASSEGTSGGNEQFF
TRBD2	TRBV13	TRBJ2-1	TGTGCCAGCAGCTTAGAGTCGCTAGCGGGACTTTCCTACAATGAGCAGTTCTTC	CASSLESLAGLSYNEQFF
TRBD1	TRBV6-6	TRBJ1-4	TGTGCCAGCAGAGACAGGGGGCGCATGCTAAATGAAAAACTGTTTTTT	CASRDRGRMLNEKLFF
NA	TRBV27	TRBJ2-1	TGTGCCAGCAGTTTAGGAGGGGTCAATGAGCAGTTCTTC	CASSLGGVNEQFF
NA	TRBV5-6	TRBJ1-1	TGTGCCAGCAGCTTTGGGACTCCGAACACTGAAGCTTTCTTT	CASSFGTPNTEAFF
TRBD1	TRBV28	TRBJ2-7	TGTGCCAGCAGTTCCCAGGGGGCTTACGAGCAGTACTTC	CASSSQGAYEQYF
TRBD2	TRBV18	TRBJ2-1	TGTGCCAGCTCACCACTGGCGGGAGTGGGCAATGAGCAGTTCTTC	CASSPLAGVGNEQFF
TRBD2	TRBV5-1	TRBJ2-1	TGCGCCAGCAGCTTCGGCGGGAGAATACCATATGAGCAGTTCTTC	CASSFGGRIPYEQFF
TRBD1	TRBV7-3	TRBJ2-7	TGTGCCAGCAGCTTAGAGGGACAGTCCCCCTACGAGCAGTACTTC	CASSLEGQSPYEQYF
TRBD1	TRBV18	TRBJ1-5	TGTGCCAGCTCACCACGGAGACAGGGGAATCAGCCCCAGCATTTT	CASSPRRQGNQPQHF
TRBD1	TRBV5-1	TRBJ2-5	TGCGCCAGCAGCCCGGACAGGGGAGGGCGAGAGACCCAGTACTTC	CASSPDRGGRETQYF
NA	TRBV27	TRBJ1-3	TGTGCCAGCAGTTTAGACTCGGACAATGGAAACACCATATATTTT	CASSLDSDNGNTIYF
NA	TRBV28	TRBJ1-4	TGTGCCAGCAGTTTAGAGGAGGAAAAACTGTTTTTT	CASSLEEEKLFF